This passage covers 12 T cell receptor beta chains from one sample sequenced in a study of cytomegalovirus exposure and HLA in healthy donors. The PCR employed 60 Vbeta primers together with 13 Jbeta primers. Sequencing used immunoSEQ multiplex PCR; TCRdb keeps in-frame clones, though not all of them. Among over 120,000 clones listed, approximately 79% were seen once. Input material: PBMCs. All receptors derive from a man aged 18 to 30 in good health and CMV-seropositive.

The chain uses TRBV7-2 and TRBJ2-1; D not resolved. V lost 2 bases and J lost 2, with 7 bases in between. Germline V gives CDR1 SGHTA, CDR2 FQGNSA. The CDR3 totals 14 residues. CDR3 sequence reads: CASSLRWPYNEQFF. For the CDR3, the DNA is TGTGCCAGCAGCTTACGCTGGCCCTACAATGAGCAGTTCTTC.

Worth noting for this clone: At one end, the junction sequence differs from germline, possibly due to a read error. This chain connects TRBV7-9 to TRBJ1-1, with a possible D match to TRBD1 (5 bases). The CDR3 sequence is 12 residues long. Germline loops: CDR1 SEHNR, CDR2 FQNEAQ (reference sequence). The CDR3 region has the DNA TGTGCCAGCAGCCCGACAGTGGCCCAACCCGTCTTT. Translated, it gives CASSPTVAQPVF.

The CDR3, as DNA: TGTGCCAGCAGTAAGACAACCGGAAACACCATATATTTT. Translated, it gives CASSKTTGNTIYF. J is TRBJ1-3 and V is TRBV6-5; no clear D gene. The ends were cut back, 5 bases at V and 4 bases at J, with 9 bases in the middle. Germline assignment: CDR1 MNHEY and CDR2 SVGAGI. CDR3 length: 13 residues.

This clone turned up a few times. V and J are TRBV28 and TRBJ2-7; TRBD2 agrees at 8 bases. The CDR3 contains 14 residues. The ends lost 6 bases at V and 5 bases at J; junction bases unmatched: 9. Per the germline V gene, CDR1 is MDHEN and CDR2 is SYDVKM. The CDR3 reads CASRRTSRMDEQYF. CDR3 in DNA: TGTGCCAGCAGGAGGACTAGCAGGATGGACGAGCAGTACTTC.

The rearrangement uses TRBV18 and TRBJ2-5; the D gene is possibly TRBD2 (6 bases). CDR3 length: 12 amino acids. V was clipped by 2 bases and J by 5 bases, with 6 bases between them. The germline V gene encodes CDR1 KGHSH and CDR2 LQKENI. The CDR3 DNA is TGTGCCAGCTCACCAGGGGGGGAGACCCAGTACTTC. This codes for CASSPGGETQYF.

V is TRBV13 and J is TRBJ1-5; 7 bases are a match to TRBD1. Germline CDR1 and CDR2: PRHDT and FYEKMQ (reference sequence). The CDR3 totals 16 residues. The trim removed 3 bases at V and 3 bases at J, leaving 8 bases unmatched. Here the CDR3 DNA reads TGTGCCAGCAGCTTCGGAGGGGGCTTGCCCAATCAGCCCCAGCATTTT. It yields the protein CASSFGGGLPNQPQHF.

The CDR3 DNA reads TGTGCCACCAGCCTCGGGGGGGGGAGCACAGATACGCAGTATTTT. Its protein product is CATSLGGGSTDTQYF. The chain uses TRBV15 and TRBJ2-3, with TRBD2 identical over 8 bases. Germline V gives CDR1 LNHNV, CDR2 YYDKDF (reference sequence). The V and J ends lost 5 bases and 0 bases, in that order; junction bases with no gene match: 4. This CDR3 region has 15 residues.

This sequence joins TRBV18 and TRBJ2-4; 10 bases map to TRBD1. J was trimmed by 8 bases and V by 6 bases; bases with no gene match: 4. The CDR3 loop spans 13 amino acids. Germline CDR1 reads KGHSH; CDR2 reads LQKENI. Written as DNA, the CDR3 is TGTGCCAGCTCCAGGGACAGGGGAGACATTCAGTACTTC. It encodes CASSRDRGDIQYF.

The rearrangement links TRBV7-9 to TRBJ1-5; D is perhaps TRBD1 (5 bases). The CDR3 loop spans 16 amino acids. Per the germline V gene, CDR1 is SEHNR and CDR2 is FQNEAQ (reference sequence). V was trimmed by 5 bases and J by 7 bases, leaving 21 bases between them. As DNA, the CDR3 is TGTGCCAGCAGCCCCAGTTGGCAGGGAAGAGGCCAGCCCCAGCATTTT. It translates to CASSPSWQGRGQPQHF.

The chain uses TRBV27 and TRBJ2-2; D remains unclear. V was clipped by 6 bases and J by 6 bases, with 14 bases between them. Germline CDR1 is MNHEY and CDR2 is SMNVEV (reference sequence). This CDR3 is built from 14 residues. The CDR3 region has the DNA TGTGCCAGCAGCCTGTCTTGGGCCTCCGGGGAGCTGTTTTTT. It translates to CASSLSWASGELFF.

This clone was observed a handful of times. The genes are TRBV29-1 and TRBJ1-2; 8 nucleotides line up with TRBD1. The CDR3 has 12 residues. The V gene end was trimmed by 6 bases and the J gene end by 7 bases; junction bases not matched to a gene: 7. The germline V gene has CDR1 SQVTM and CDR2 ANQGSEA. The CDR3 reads CSVGQGEGGYTF. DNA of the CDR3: TGCAGCGTCGGACAGGGTGAAGGTGGCTACACCTTC. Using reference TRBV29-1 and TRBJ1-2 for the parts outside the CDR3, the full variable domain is SAVISQKPSRDICQRGTSLTIQCQVDSQVTMMFWYRQQPGQSLTLIATANQGSEATYESGFVIDKFPISRPNLTFSTLTVSNMSPEDSSIYLCSVGQGEGGYTFGSGTRLTVV.

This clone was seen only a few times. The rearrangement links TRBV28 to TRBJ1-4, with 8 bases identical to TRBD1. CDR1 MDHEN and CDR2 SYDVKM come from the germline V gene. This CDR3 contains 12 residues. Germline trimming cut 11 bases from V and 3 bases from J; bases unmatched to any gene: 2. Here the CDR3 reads CAGGQANEKLFF. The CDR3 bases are TGTGCCGGGGGACAGGCTAATGAAAAACTGTTTTTT.